The rows below give T cell receptor beta chains drawn from one sample of a study of blood T cell repertoires in COVID-19. Using immunoSEQ multiplex PCR, the repertoire was profiled, and TCRdb retains in-frame clones only, with some absent. The sample shows about 210,000 clones, about 85% of them seen only once. Sample: peripheral blood. Receptors originate from a woman of 80 years or more with acute or convalescent COVID-19. CDR3s include the opening cysteine and the closing phenylalanine or tryptophan. D genes are given only for firm matches. Some rows have no size entry. The others give once, few or many, or a class for an expanded clone.

.	TRBV6-5	.	TRBJ1-1	CASGEQANTEAFF	TGTGCCAGCGGGGAACAGGCGAACACTGAAGCTTTCTTT
.	TRBV12-3/TRBV12-4	.	TRBJ1-2	CASSFTGDKGYTF	TGTGCCAGCAGTTTTACAGGCGACAAGGGCTACACCTTC
.	TRBV27	.	TRBJ1-5	CASSQGVGQPQHF	TGTGCCAGCAGCCAGGGCGTCGGACAGCCCCAGCATTTT
.	TRBV11-2	TRBD2	TRBJ2-5	CASSLGTITREAQYF	TGTGCCAGCAGCCTGGGGACTATCACAAGAGAGGCCCAGTACTTC
.	TRBV2	.	TRBJ1-3	CASRTGGNTIYF	TGTGCCAGCAGGACAGGTGGAAACACCATATATTTT
.	TRBV28	.	TRBJ1-1	CASHEIVNTEAFF	TGTGCCAGCCACGAGATAGTGAACACTGAAGCTTTCTTT
once	TRBV7-2	TRBD2	TRBJ2-7	CASSLEGGNYEQYF	TGTGCCAGCAGCTTAGAGGGAGGGAACTACGAGCAGTACTTC
.	TRBV29-1	.	TRBJ1-2	CSVQSGGTHYGYTF	TGCAGCGTTCAGTCGGGGGGAACCCACTATGGCTACACCTTC
.	TRBV7-2	.	TRBJ2-5	CASSLGAGPHETQYF	TGTGCCAGCAGCTTAGGGGCGGGCCCGCATGAGACCCAGTACTTC
.	TRBV20-1	.	TRBJ1-2	CSASRLGRENYGYTF	TGCAGTGCTAGTAGGTTGGGTAGGGAGAACTATGGCTACACCTTC
.	TRBV5-5	.	TRBJ1-2	CASSLRLDNYGYTF	TGTGCCAGCAGCCTCAGACTGGATAACTATGGCTACACCTTC
few	TRBV5-1	.	TRBJ1-5	CASSLGAGSQPQHF	TGCGCCAGCAGCTTGGGGGCCGGGAGCCAGCCCCAGCATTTT
.	TRBV5-4	TRBD2	TRBJ2-3	CASSLRVAGYTDTQYF	TGTGCCAGCAGCTTGCGGGTAGCGGGGTACACAGATACGCAGTATTTT
.	TRBV19	TRBD2	TRBJ2-5	CASSIPGSGPKTQYF	TGTGCCAGTAGTATCCCGGGTAGCGGGCCAAAGACCCAGTACTTC
.	TRBV7-2	.	TRBJ2-4	CASSLGVMNIQYF	TGTGCCAGCAGCTTAGGAGTTATGAACATTCAGTACTTC
.	TRBV28	TRBD1	TRBJ1-4	CASSSTGTSDGKLFF	TGTGCCAGCAGTTCGACAGGGACTTCGGATGGAAAACTGTTTTTT
.	TRBV5-1	TRBD1	TRBJ2-6	CASKPGQGASGANVLTF	TGCGCCAGCAAACCGGGACAGGGGGCATCTGGGGCCAACGTCCTGACTTTC
.	TRBV27	TRBD2	TRBJ2-2	CATYGGRGTGELFF	TGTGCCACCTACGGCGGGAGGGGTACCGGGGAGCTGTTTTTT
.	TRBV7-3	.	TRBJ2-3	CASSYGGSDTQYF	TGTGCCAGCAGCTACGGCGGGTCAGATACGCAGTATTTT
few	TRBV5-6	.	TRBJ2-7	CASSSPGSTFSYEQYF	TGTGCCAGCAGCTCTCCGGGTTCCACTTTCTCCTACGAGCAGTACTTC
.	TRBV5-1	.	TRBJ2-7	CASSLSDAGYYEQYF	TGCGCCAGCAGCTTGTCGGACGCGGGTTATTACGAGCAGTACTTC
.	TRBV9	.	TRBJ1-6	CASSVGQYRSYNSPLHF	TGTGCCAGCAGCGTAGGACAGTACCGCTCCTATAATTCACCCCTCCACTTT
.	TRBV5-1	TRBD1	TRBJ1-2	CASSLQGSVEGYTF	TGCGCCAGCAGCTTACAGGGGAGTGTGGAGGGCTACACCTTC
.	TRBV29-1	.	TRBJ2-3	CSVRGGDTQYF	TGCAGCGTCCGCGGTGGGGATACGCAGTATTTT
.	TRBV3-1/TRBV3-2	TRBD2	TRBJ2-5	CASSQVLAGGETQYF	TGTGCCAGCAGCCAAGTCCTAGCGGGGGGAGAGACCCAGTACTTC
.	TRBV5-1	TRBD2	TRBJ2-3	CASSPRGSGSGTDTQYF	TGCGCCAGCAGCCCCCGGGGTAGCGGGAGTGGCACAGATACGCAGTATTTT
.	TRBV5-4	.	TRBJ1-2	CASSFVRGAGRGYTF	TGTGCCAGCAGCTTCGTACGGGGGGCCGGGCGAGGCTACACCTTC
.	TRBV19	TRBD1	TRBJ2-3	CASSIVRGRADTQYF	TGTGCCAGTAGTATAGTCAGGGGGCGCGCAGATACGCAGTATTTT
.	TRBV18	.	TRBJ2-1	CASSPGRNNEQFF	TGTGCCAGCTCACCGGGGCGGAACAATGAGCAGTTCTTC
.	TRBV9	.	TRBJ1-6	CASTRGVEESPLHF	TGTGCCAGCACCCGCGGGGTAGAAGAATCACCCCTCCACTTT
.	TRBV10-3	TRBD1	TRBJ1-1	CASSGLGQGAVNTEAFF	TGTGCCTCCAGCGGGCTGGGACAGGGGGCCGTGAACACTGAAGCTTTCTTT
.	TRBV25-1	.	TRBJ1-2	CASSETQVGGYTF	TGTGCCAGCAGTGAAACCCAGGTTGGAGGCTACACCTTC
.	TRBV19	TRBD1	TRBJ2-7	CASSTYRDRGVYEQYF	TGTGCCAGTAGTACCTACCGGGACAGGGGGGTTTACGAGCAGTACTTC
once	TRBV24-1	.	TRBJ1-5	CATSDPRDTGRTQHF	TGTGCCACCAGTGACCCCCGGGACACCGGCAGGACCCAGCATTTT
.	TRBV2	.	TRBJ1-2	CATTPTEWNYGYTF	TGTGCCACCACACCCACAGAATGGAACTATGGCTACACCTTC
.	TRBV11-3	.	TRBJ2-7	CASRKGPDYEQYF	TGTGCCAGCAGGAAGGGGCCGGACTACGAGCAGTACTTC